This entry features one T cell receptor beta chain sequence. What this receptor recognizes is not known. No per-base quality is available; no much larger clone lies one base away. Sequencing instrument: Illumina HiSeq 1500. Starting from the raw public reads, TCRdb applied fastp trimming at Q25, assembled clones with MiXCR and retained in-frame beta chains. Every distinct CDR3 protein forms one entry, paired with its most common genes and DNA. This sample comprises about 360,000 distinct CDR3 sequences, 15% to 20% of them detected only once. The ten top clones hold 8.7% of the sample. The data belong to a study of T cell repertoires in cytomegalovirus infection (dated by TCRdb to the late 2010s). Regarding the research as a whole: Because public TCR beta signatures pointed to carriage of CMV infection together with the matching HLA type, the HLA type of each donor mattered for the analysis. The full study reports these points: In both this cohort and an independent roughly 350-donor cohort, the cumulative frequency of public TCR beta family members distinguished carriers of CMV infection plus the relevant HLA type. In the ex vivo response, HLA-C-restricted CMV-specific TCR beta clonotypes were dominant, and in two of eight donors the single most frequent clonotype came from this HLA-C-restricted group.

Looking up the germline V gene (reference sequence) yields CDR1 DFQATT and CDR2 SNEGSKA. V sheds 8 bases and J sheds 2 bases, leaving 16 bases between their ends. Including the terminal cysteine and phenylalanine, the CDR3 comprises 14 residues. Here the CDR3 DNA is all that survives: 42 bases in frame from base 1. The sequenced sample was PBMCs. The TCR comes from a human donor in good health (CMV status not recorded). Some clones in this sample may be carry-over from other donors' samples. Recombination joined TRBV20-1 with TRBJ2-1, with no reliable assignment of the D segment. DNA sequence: TGCAGTCTGCTTAAGATTGGCCCCTACAATGAGCAGTTCTTC. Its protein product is CSLLKIGPYNEQFF.